These 18 T cell receptor beta chains were all obtained from the same sample, sequenced in a study of blood T cell repertoires in COVID-19. Method: immunoSEQ multiplex PCR; TCRdb's copy keeps in-frame clones and lacks some. This sample carries 200,000 to 250,000 clones, 85% of them seen once, and the ten largest clones take more than 6%. The sequenced sample was peripheral blood. These receptors were taken from a woman between 55 and 75 years old with active or convalescent COVID-19.

V gene TRBV28 combines with J gene TRBJ1-4; 7 nucleotides match TRBD1. V shed 5 bases, J shed 6 bases, and the junction held 9 bases outside the gene matches. The germline CDR1 and CDR2 sequences are MDHEN and SYDVKM. This CDR3 is 15 amino acids long. For the CDR3, the DNA is TGTGCCAGCAGTGTAAACAGGGGTTTATATGAAAAACTGTTTTTT. It translates to CASSVNRGLYEKLFF.

The genes are TRBV6-4 and TRBJ2-1, with TRBD2 matching over 13 bases. CDR1 is MRHNA, CDR2 SNTAGT, per germline. This CDR3 contains 16 residues. J lost 2 bases, V lost 3 bases, and 1 base had no gene match. The CDR3 is CASSETSGRAYNEQFF. The CDR3 DNA is TGTGCCAGCAGTGAAACTAGCGGGAGGGCCTACAATGAGCAGTTCTTC.

The chain recombines TRBV3-1 (or the pseudogene TRBV3-2) with TRBJ1-3; D is possibly TRBD1 (6 bases). The length of the CDR3 is 17 residues. Trimming took off 4 bases at V and 3 bases at J, with 19 bases between the two ends. CDR1 and CDR2 from the germline V gene are LGHDT and YNNKEL (reference sequence). Here the CDR3 DNA reads TGTGCCAGCAGCCCACGAGTTCAGGGGCGACTTGGAAACACCATATATTTT. Amino acids: CASSPRVQGRLGNTIYF.

The rearrangement uses TRBV5-1 and TRBJ1-6; TRBD1 matches at 8 bases. The length of the CDR3 is 15 residues. J lost 7 bases, V lost 4 bases, and 7 bases had no gene match. The germline CDR1 and CDR2 sequences are SGHRS and YFSETQ. CDR3 in amino acids: CASSKQGGENSPLHF. CDR3 sequence (DNA): TGCGCCAGCAGCAAACAGGGGGGAGAGAATTCACCCCTCCACTTT.

This clone was counted a few times. The V gene is TRBV9, the J gene TRBJ2-2; the match to TRBD2 covers 8 bases. The CDR3 is 19 amino acids. J was trimmed by 0 bases and V by 1 base; bases with no gene match: 11. CDR1 is SGDLS, CDR2 YYNGEE, per germline. The CDR3: CASSVMPGGGGTNTGELFF. The CDR3 coding sequence is TGTGCCAGCAGCGTAATGCCCGGGGGGGGAGGAACGAACACCGGGGAGCTGTTTTTT.

This clone was picked up many times. The chain employs TRBV2 and TRBJ2-3, with TRBD2 matching 8 bases. CDR1 and CDR2 (germline): SNHLY, FYNNEI. The CDR3 extends over 14 amino acids. J gave up 3 bases and V 6 bases, and 5 bases lay outside the gene matches. This chain's CDR3 is CASRVLAVTDTQYF. The CDR3 region has the DNA TGTGCCAGCAGAGTACTAGCGGTTACAGATACGCAGTATTTT.

The rearrangement links TRBV19 to TRBJ2-1; no reliable D call. The germline CDR1 and CDR2 sequences are LNHDA and SQIVND (reference sequence). V was shortened by 1 base and J by 0 bases, with 10 bases between the two germline ends. CDR3 length equals 16 residues. In DNA form, the CDR3 reads TGTGCCAGTAGTATAGGCGGCACCAGCTCCTACAATGAGCAGTTCTTC. Amino acids: CASSIGGTSSYNEQFF.

This clone was picked up a small number of times. The chain carries TRBV6-8 and TRBJ2-6, with 12 nucleotides matching TRBD1. V gave up 4 bases and J gave up 2 bases; unmatched junction bases: 12. CDR1 is MNHGY and CDR2 is SAAAGT in the germline V gene. The CDR3 contains 20 residues. CDR3 coding DNA: TGTGCCAGCAGTTCGATGGGACAGGGGGCTTCCACTACTGGGGCCAACGTCCTGACTTTC. Amino acids: CASSSMGQGASTTGANVLTF.

The chain combines TRBV2 with TRBJ2-1; a possible D gene is TRBD1 (5 bases). CDR1 and CDR2 from the germline V gene are SNHLY and FYNNEI. Trimming stripped 4 bases from V and 3 bases from J, with 19 bases between. The CDR3 consists of 17 residues. CDR3 amino acids: CASSVQPIRTLYNEQFF. The CDR3 DNA reads TGTGCCAGCAGTGTTCAACCCATCCGGACACTCTACAATGAGCAGTTCTTC.

This chain links TRBV6-5 with TRBJ1-2; 7 bases are shared with TRBD1. The V and J ends lost 6 bases and 7 bases, in that order; junction bases with no gene match: 5. The CDR3 length is 12 residues. CDR1 and CDR2 (germline): MNHEY, SVGAGI. CDR3 DNA: TGTGCCAGCAGCCGACAGGGTTCTGGCTACACCTTC. It encodes CASSRQGSGYTF.

The V call is TRBV2, the J call TRBJ2-4; D is unclear. CDR3 length equals 16 residues. Germline assignment: CDR1 SNHLY and CDR2 FYNNEI. V shed 5 bases and J shed 0 bases, with 14 bases lying between them. CDR3 in amino acids: CASSPSSLLAKNIQYF. The CDR3 DNA reads TGTGCCAGCAGTCCAAGCTCCCTCCTAGCCAAAAACATTCAGTACTTC.

This chain connects TRBV2 to TRBJ1-1; D is unclear. From germline, CDR1 is SNHLY and CDR2 FYNNEI. The CDR3 contains 13 residues. Trimming stripped 4 bases from V and 4 bases from J, with 10 bases between. The CDR3, as DNA: TGTGCCAGCAGTGGTAGTGAGGGCACTGAAGCTTTCTTT. It translates to CASSGSEGTEAFF.

This chain joins TRBV19 and TRBJ1-5; D is unresolved. The germline CDR1 and CDR2 sequences are LNHDA and SQIVND (reference sequence). The CDR3 runs to 13 residues. V shed 6 bases and J shed 9 bases, with 15 bases lying between them. The DNA of the CDR3 is TGTGCCAGTAGCCCTCAGGCCCTGGGGCCCCAGCATTTT. Protein sequence: CASSPQALGPQHF.

This chain connects TRBV11-2 to TRBJ2-3, with 7 bases fitting TRBD1. The germline V gene encodes CDR1 SGHAT and CDR2 FQNNGV. V shed 1 base and J 7 bases; nucleotides not matched to a gene: 2. The CDR3 covers 13 residues. The CDR3 reads CASSLVGQNTQYF. The CDR3 coding sequence is TGTGCCAGCAGCTTAGTGGGACAGAATACGCAGTATTTT.

DNA for the CDR3: TGTGCCAGCAGCCTCGCATACGGGGGGGAGACCCAGTACTTC. Amino acids: CASSLAYGGETQYF. The V and J genes are TRBV2 and TRBJ2-5; 7 positions match TRBD2. V gave up 6 bases and J gave up 5 bases; unmatched junction bases: 9. The CDR3 runs 14 residues. CDR1 is SNHLY and CDR2 is FYNNEI in the germline V gene. Using reference TRBV2 and TRBJ2-5 for the parts outside the CDR3, the full variable domain is EPEVTQTPSHQVTQMGQEVILRCVPISNHLYFYWYRQILGQKVEFLVSFYNNEISEKSEIFDDQFSVERPDGSNFTLKIRSTKLEDSAMYFCASSLAYGGETQYFGPGTRLLVL.

This clone was seen only a few times. The genes are TRBV19 and TRBJ2-5; the match to TRBD2 covers 8 bases. The CDR3 runs to 15 residues. Germline CDR1 reads LNHDA; CDR2 reads SQIVND (reference sequence). V was clipped by 1 base and J by 4 bases; unmatched bases: 5. CDR3 in amino acids: CASSIAGGPRETQYF. Written as DNA, the CDR3 is TGTGCCAGTAGTATAGCGGGAGGGCCTAGAGAGACCCAGTACTTC.

This clone was seen a handful of times. This chain uses TRBV5-1 with TRBJ2-2; 9 positions agree with TRBD1. From germline, CDR1 is SGHRS and CDR2 YFSETQ. Trimming cost V 4 bases and J 6 bases; bases outside gene matches: 7. The CDR3 has 15 amino acids. This CDR3 is CASSPGTGRSGELFF. The CDR3 region has the DNA TGCGCCAGCAGCCCCGGGACAGGGCGGTCCGGGGAGCTGTTTTTT.

This rearrangement joins TRBV10-3 to TRBJ1-2; the D gene is possibly TRBD1 (6 bases). CDR3 length: 14 amino acids. The V end was cut by 4 bases, the J end by 0 bases, with 9 bases between. Germline CDR1 ENHRY, CDR2 SYGVKD. The CDR3 protein is CAISGTEANYGYTF. The CDR3 bases are TGTGCCATCAGTGGGACAGAAGCTAACTATGGCTACACCTTC.